Sequencing of this T cell receptor beta chain was carried out in a study of T cells in localized non-small cell lung cancer. Overall study results and limits: In uninvolved adjacent lung, T cell clonality reached its highest value, exceeding tumor. Longer overall survival was linked to higher blood T cell density. Heterogeneity cannot be ruled out, as sequencing used one tumor region only. A median of 57 clones ranked among the top 100 in tumor appeared in adjacent lung.

Germline assignment: CDR1 GTSNPN and CDR2 SVGIG (reference sequence). CDR3 size: 15 residues. Trimming cost V 4 bases and J 2 bases; bases outside gene matches: 9. Worth noting for this clone: Antigen unknown.

Sequenced by immunoSEQ multiplex PCR; TCRdb stores in-frame clones only, minus some. Of some 2,000 clones listed, 30% to 40% are singletons. V and J are TRBV30 and TRBJ2-7, with 9 bases that match TRBD2. This sequence originates from a female donor of 60 years or more with stage I lung adenocarcinoma. Sequenced here: lung tumor tissue, sampled before any cancer treatment. DNA for the CDR3: TGTGCCTGGAATCCGGGTAGCGGGGGAGCCTACGAGCAGTACTTC. It yields the protein CAWNPGSGGAYEQYF.